This T cell receptor (beta chain) is from a study of technical replicates of blood from a few donors. The protocol was immunoSEQ multiplex PCR, while the TCRdb copy is restricted to in-frame clones and leaves out a portion. Of more than 65,000 clones in the sample, nearly 95% are singletons; the top ten hold 0.3% to 0.45%. This CDR3 has 15 amino acids. Germline V lookup: CDR1 KGHSH, CDR2 LQKENI. After removal of 3 bases from V and 5 bases from J, the junction contained 6 bases not matched to a gene. The sample was T cells isolated from PBMCs. The clonotype originates from a human donor in good health. The gene calls are TRBV18 and TRBJ2-7, with 11 bases fitting TRBD2. CDR3 residues: CASSPGTSGVHEQYF. In DNA form, the CDR3 reads TGTGCCAGCTCACCGGGGACTAGCGGTGTCCACGAGCAGTACTTC.